This is a list of T cell receptor beta chains from one sample in a study of CD8 T cells in Susac syndrome. TCRdb reanalysed the immunoSEQ multiplex PCR reads using MiXCR and keeps one entry per CDR3 protein. This sample has about 190,000 distinct CDR3 sequences, with roughly 90% found just once. Sequencing used CD4+ T cells from PBMCs. Receptor source: a human donor with Susac syndrome. CDR3s include the opening cysteine and the closing phenylalanine or tryptophan. The D gene is left open where the match is weak. Only part of the rows carry a size: once, few, many, or a class if the clone is expanded.

TRBJ1-2,TRBV12-3/TRBV12-4,NA,NA,CASRKGYNYGYTF,TGTGCCAGCAGGAAGGGCTATAACTATGGCTACACCTTC
TRBJ2-1,TRBV5-6,few,NA,CASSLIWGRSSYNEQFF,TGTGCCAGCAGCTTGATTTGGGGTAGGAGCTCCTACAATGAGCAGTTCTTC
TRBJ2-3,TRBV2,NA,NA,CASRYAGTSTDTQYF,TGTGCCAGCAGGTACGCGGGGACGAGCACAGATACGCAGTATTTT
TRBJ2-7,TRBV28,NA,TRBD1,CASRPPGQGPYEQYF,TGTGCCAGCAGGCCTCCGGGACAGGGCCCATACGAGCAGTACTTC
TRBJ2-3,TRBV2,NA,TRBD2,CASSVNSGSVDTQYF,TGTGCCAGCAGTGTTAATAGCGGGAGCGTGGATACGCAGTATTTT
TRBJ1-5,TRBV2,NA,TRBD1,CASRPGTGGHQPQHF,TGTGCCAGCAGGCCCGGGACAGGGGGCCATCAGCCCCAGCATTTT
TRBJ2-1,TRBV5-8,once,TRBD1,CASRQGWANEQFF,TGTGCCAGCAGACAGGGGTGGGCGAATGAGCAGTTCTTC
TRBJ1-1,TRBV12-5,NA,NA,CASALLVNTEAFF,TGTGCTAGTGCCCTACTAGTGAACACTGAAGCTTTCTTT
TRBJ2-2,TRBV2,NA,NA,CATSAQGTGELFF,TGTGCCACATCCGCACAGGGCACCGGGGAGCTGTTTTTT
TRBJ2-2,TRBV10-3,NA,NA,CAIRDLNTGELFF,TGTGCCATCAGGGACTTGAACACCGGGGAGCTGTTTTTT
TRBJ2-7,TRBV7-9,NA,TRBD2,CASSLGFSGTYEQYF,TGTGCCAGCAGCTTGGGTTTTAGCGGGACCTACGAGCAGTACTTC
TRBJ2-6,TRBV19,NA,NA,CASSQPWGAGANVLTF,TGTGCCAGTAGTCAACCTTGGGGCGCTGGGGCCAACGTCCTGACTTTC
TRBJ1-1,TRBV18,NA,TRBD1,CASTMTGASEAFF,TGTGCCAGCACCATGACAGGGGCGTCGGAAGCTTTCTTT
TRBJ1-1,TRBV27,NA,NA,CASSLITNTEAFF,TGTGCCAGCAGCCTTATTACGAACACTGAAGCTTTCTTT
TRBJ2-7,TRBV10-3,NA,TRBD2,CAISGGGGTLYYEQYF,TGTGCCATCAGTGGGGGCGGGGGGACTCTTTACTACGAGCAGTACTTC
TRBJ2-7,TRBV28,NA,NA,CASRAPDRSSYEQYF,TGTGCCAGCAGGGCCCCGGACAGAAGCTCCTACGAGCAGTACTTC
TRBJ2-3,TRBV5-4,NA,NA,CASSLSVDSYSTDTQYF,TGTGCCAGCAGCTTGTCAGTTGACAGTTATAGCACAGATACGCAGTATTTT
TRBJ1-4,TRBV28,NA,TRBD1,CASSLPGQGLWGEKLFF,TGTGCCAGCAGTTTACCGGGACAGGGGTTATGGGGTGAAAAACTGTTTTTT
TRBJ2-4,TRBV20-1,NA,NA,CSPYKDRENIQYF,TGCAGTCCATACAAGGACAGAGAAAACATTCAGTACTTC
TRBJ1-1,TRBV5-6,NA,NA,CASSFANTEAFF,TGTGCCAGCAGCTTCGCGAACACTGAAGCTTTCTTT
TRBJ2-2,TRBV9,NA,NA,CASSQTRTGELFF,TGTGCCAGCAGCCAAACCCGGACGGGGGAGCTGTTTTTT
TRBJ2-3,TRBV3-1,NA,TRBD2,CASSLPLAGGTDTQYF,TGTGCCAGCAGCCTACCACTAGCGGGGGGCACAGATACGCAGTATTTT
TRBJ1-3,TRBV30,NA,NA,CAWSVLGQVLSGNTIYF,TGTGCCTGGAGTGTACTTGGGCAGGTCCTCTCTGGAAACACCATATATTTT
TRBJ2-7,TRBV5-8,NA,NA,CASSWDRTRGEQYF,TGTGCCAGCAGCTGGGACAGGACTAGGGGCGAGCAGTACTTC
TRBJ1-4,TRBV11-2,NA,NA,CASSLEGTQGEKLFF,TGTGCCAGCAGCCTAGAGGGGACCCAGGGAGAAAAACTGTTTTTT
TRBJ1-1,TRBV12-3/TRBV12-4,once,TRBD1,CASSSSTGLNTEAFF,TGTGCCAGCAGTTCCTCGACAGGGCTTAACACTGAAGCTTTCTTT
TRBJ1-2,TRBV4-1,once,NA,CASSHPQGGYTF,TGCGCCAGCAGCCACCCCCAAGGGGGCTACACCTTC
TRBJ1-1,TRBV11-2,once,NA,CASSTPQGGGVNTEAFF,TGTGCCAGCAGCACCCCACAGGGAGGGGGGGTGAACACTGAAGCTTTCTTT
TRBJ1-6,TRBV9,NA,NA,CASSVDKKPDSPLHF,TGTGCCAGCAGCGTAGACAAGAAACCCGATTCACCCCTCCACTTT
TRBJ2-2,TRBV4-1,once,NA,CASSFSGGGELFF,TGCGCCAGCAGCTTTAGCGGCGGCGGGGAGCTGTTTTTT
TRBJ1-6,TRBV4-1,once,NA,CASSHKEGSPLHF,TGCGCCAGCAGCCACAAAGAGGGGTCACCCCTCCACTTT
TRBJ1-2,TRBV12-3/TRBV12-4,NA,NA,CASSDNSNYGYTF,TGTGCCAGCAGTGATAATTCTAACTATGGCTACACCTTC
TRBJ1-2,TRBV5-1,NA,NA,CASSLTTAYGYTF,TGCGCCAGCAGCTTGACAACAGCTTATGGCTACACCTTC
TRBJ2-1,TRBV7-3,NA,TRBD2,CASSRSGGASYNEQFF,TGTGCCAGCAGCCGAAGCGGGGGGGCCTCCTACAATGAGCAGTTCTTC
TRBJ1-2,TRBV30,NA,TRBD1,CAWSITGAAGYTF,TGTGCCTGGAGCATCACAGGGGCGGCGGGCTACACCTTC
TRBJ1-5,TRBV3-1,NA,NA,CASSPGTSQPQHF,TGTGCCAGCAGCCCGGGCACGTCCCAGCCCCAGCATTTT
TRBJ1-2,TRBV28,NA,TRBD1,CASSWTGYGYTF,TGTGCCAGCAGCTGGACAGGTTATGGCTACACCTTC
TRBJ2-7,TRBV29-1,once,NA,CSVILESSYEQYF,TGCAGCGTTATACTAGAGAGCTCCTACGAGCAGTACTTC
TRBJ2-1,TRBV6-2/TRBV6-3,NA,TRBD1,CASSWDRDNEQFF,TGTGCCAGCTCATGGGACAGAGACAATGAGCAGTTCTTC
TRBJ2-3,TRBV5-1,NA,NA,CASSQGGIPDTQYF,TGCGCCAGCAGCCAAGGGGGAATTCCAGATACGCAGTATTTT
TRBJ2-1,TRBV20-1,NA,TRBD2,CSAIWTSGRVEQFF,TGCAGTGCTATTTGGACTAGCGGGAGGGTTGAGCAGTTCTTC
TRBJ1-1,TRBV9,NA,NA,CASSVDGLRGTEAFF,TGTGCCAGCAGCGTAGACGGGCTCCGGGGCACTGAAGCTTTCTTT
TRBJ2-2,TRBV20-1,NA,TRBD1,CSAQGAFDTGELFF,TGCAGTGCACAGGGGGCGTTCGACACCGGGGAGCTGTTTTTT
TRBJ2-1,TRBV4-1,NA,TRBD2,CASSRLGTSGRMNEQFF,TGCGCCAGCAGCCGGCTCGGGACTAGCGGGAGGATGAATGAGCAGTTCTTC
TRBJ1-1,TRBV5-1,NA,NA,CASSLALGGNTEAFF,TGCGCCAGCAGCTTGGCTTTGGGGGGGAACACTGAAGCTTTCTTT
TRBJ1-1,TRBV12-3/TRBV12-4,NA,TRBD1,CASTRQGGTEAFF,TGTGCCAGCACACGACAGGGTGGCACTGAAGCTTTCTTT
TRBJ2-7,TRBV13,NA,NA,CASSLGPGVGYEQYF,TGTGCCAGCAGCTTAGGCCCCGGAGTCGGCTACGAGCAGTACTTC
TRBJ2-1,TRBV20-1,NA,TRBD2,CSATGLAGGMVNEQFF,TGCAGTGCAACCGGACTAGCGGGAGGTATGGTTAATGAGCAGTTCTTC
TRBJ1-2,TRBV20-1,NA,NA,CSASTGPHYGYTF,TGCAGTGCTAGTACAGGCCCCCACTATGGCTACACCTTC
TRBJ1-5,TRBV3-1,NA,NA,CASSRGVGDQPQHF,TGTGCCAGCAGCCGAGGGGTCGGGGATCAGCCCCAGCATTTT
TRBJ2-3,TRBV7-8,NA,NA,CASSSAGTSQYF,TGTGCCAGCAGCTCCGCTGGGACATCCCAGTATTTT
TRBJ2-7,TRBV20-1,NA,NA,CSASHHQPYEQYF,TGCAGTGCTAGTCATCATCAACCTTACGAGCAGTACTTC
TRBJ2-1,TRBV2,NA,NA,CASQLYNEQFF,TGTGCCAGCCAGCTATACAATGAGCAGTTCTTC
TRBJ2-7,TRBV19,NA,TRBD1,CASSIPGQRFGEQYF,TGTGCCAGTAGTATTCCGGGACAGCGCTTTGGGGAGCAGTACTTC
TRBJ2-3,TRBV3-1,NA,NA,CASSQDATVTDTDTQYF,TGTGCCAGCAGCCAAGACGCCACGGTTACAGACACAGATACGCAGTATTTT
TRBJ1-5,TRBV6-1,NA,NA,CASSLNLNSLHF,TGTGCCAGCAGTCTAAACCTTAATTCGTTGCATTTT
TRBJ1-2,TRBV5-1,NA,NA,CASSQIDSPYGYTF,TGCGCCAGCAGCCAAATAGACAGCCCCTATGGCTACACCTTC
TRBJ1-5,TRBV20-1,NA,NA,CSASRRGNQPQHF,TGCAGTGCTAGCCGACGGGGGAATCAGCCCCAGCATTTT
TRBJ2-3,TRBV28,NA,TRBD1,CASSLGGQVTDTQYF,TGTGCCAGCAGTTTAGGAGGACAGGTAACAGATACGCAGTATTTT
TRBJ1-3,TRBV7-9,NA,TRBD1,CASSPGQGGNTIYF,TGTGCCAGCAGCCCGGGACAGGGAGGGAACACCATATATTTT